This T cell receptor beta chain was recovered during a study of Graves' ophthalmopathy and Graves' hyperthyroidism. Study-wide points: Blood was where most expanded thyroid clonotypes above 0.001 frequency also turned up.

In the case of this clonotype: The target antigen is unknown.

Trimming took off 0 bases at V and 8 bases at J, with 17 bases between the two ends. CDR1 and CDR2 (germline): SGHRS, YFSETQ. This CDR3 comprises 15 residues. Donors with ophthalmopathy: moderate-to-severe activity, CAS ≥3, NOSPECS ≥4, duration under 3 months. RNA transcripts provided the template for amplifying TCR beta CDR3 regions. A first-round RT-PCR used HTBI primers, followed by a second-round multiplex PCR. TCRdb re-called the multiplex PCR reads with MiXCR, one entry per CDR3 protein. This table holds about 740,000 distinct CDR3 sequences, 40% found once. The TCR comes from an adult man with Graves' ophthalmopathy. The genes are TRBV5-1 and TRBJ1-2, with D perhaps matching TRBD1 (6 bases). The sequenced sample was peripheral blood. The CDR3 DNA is TGCGCCAGCAGCTTGGCCCAGCGGGGGGCTGGGGGCTACACCTTC. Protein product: CASSLAQRGAGGYTF.